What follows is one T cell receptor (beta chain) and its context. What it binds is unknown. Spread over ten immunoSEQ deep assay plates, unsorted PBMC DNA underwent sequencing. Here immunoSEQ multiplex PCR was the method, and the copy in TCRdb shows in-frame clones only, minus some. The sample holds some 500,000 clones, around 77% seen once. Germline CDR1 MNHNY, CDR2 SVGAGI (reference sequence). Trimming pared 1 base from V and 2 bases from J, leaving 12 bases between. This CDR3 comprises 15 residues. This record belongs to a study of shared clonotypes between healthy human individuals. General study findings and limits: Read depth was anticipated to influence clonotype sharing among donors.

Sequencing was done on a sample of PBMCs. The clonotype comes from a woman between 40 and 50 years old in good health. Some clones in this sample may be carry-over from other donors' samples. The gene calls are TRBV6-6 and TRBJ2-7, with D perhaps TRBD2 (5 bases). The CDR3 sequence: CASSYFSAGAYEQYF. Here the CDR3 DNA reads TGTGCCAGCAGTTACTTTAGCGCTGGGGCCTACGAGCAGTACTTC.